This T cell receptor (beta chain) originates from a study of PD-L1 blockade in urothelial cancer. Repertoires were generated with immunoSEQ multiplex PCR, while TCRdb's copy carries only in-frame clones and drops some. The sample lists 50,000 to 55,000 clones; roughly four fifths were seen once. Between the trimmed V and J ends, which lost 4 bases and 2 bases, there was a span of 8 bases. CDR3 length: 13 amino acids. The germline gives CDR1 LNHDA, CDR2 SQIVND (reference sequence). The sample's time point: pretreatment peripheral blood. The sequence derives from a man between 70 and 80 years old with urothelial cancer. The chain recombines TRBV19 with TRBJ2-5; maybe TRBD1 (5 bases). Here the sequenced sample was PBMCs, taken around atezolizumab (anti-PD-L1) treatment. DNA of the CDR3: TGTGCCAGTAGTAGGGGCCGTCAAGAGACCCAGTACTTC. Amino acid sequence: CASSRGRQETQYF.